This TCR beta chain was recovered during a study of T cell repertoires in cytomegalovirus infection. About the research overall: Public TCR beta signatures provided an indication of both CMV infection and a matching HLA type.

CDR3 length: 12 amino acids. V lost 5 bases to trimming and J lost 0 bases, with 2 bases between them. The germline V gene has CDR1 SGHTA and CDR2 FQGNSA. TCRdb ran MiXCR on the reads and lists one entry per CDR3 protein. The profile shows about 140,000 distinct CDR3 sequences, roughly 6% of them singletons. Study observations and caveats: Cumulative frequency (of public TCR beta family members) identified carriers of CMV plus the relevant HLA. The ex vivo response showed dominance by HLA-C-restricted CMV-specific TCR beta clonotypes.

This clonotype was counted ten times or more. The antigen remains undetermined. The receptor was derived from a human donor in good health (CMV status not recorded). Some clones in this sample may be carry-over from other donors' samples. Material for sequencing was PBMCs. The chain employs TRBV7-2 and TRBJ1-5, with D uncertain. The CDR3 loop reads CASSDSNQPQHF. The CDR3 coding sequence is TGTGCCAGCAGCGATAGCAATCAGCCCCAGCATTTT.